This T cell receptor (beta chain) was sequenced in a study of blood T cell repertoires in COVID-19 (dated by TCRdb to 2019 to 2021). Context from the whole study: Collaborator samples came from the United States, Italy and Spain and covered acute and convalescent phases of COVID-19. The prospective study material was composed of cDNA or gDNA derived from T cells, B-cell-depleted T cells, or PBMCs. The dataset comprised deeply sampled blood TCRbeta repertoires from subjects exposed to, actively infected with, or recovered from COVID-19. The repertoires were made available in a free public database intended to serve as a resource for research on the immune response to SARS-CoV-2. The samples were drawn from the first 160 participants of the ongoing ImmuneRACE study and from 1,254 subjects provided by 6 global collaborators. Nearly every sample came with metadata listing a de-identified subject ID, COVID-19 status, age in years and sex. Where available, HLA class I and class II types were taken from metadata supplied by the sample provider and were not determined by assay-based typing. What the research found in general, with its limitations: Clinical and demographic metadata were provided uncurated, with the amount varying by source and participant.

On this clone itself: Its antigen is still unknown. The input lacks base qualities; no much larger clone sits a single base away.

One collaborating source in Seattle enrolled patients while the patients were actively infected and followed the patients over time throughout the course of disease. Whole blood was collected in K2EDTA tubes by collaborating institutions according to the institutions' own protocols. For TCRbeta analysis, collaborator samples were shipped as frozen whole blood, as isolated PBMCs, or as DNA extracted from either sample type. TCRbeta CDR3 regions were amplified from genomic DNA using the immunoSEQ Assay, a bias-controlled multiplex PCR. For the original study's pipeline: The number of nucleated cells in each sample was estimated from the amplification of reference gene primers within the assay. Sequence reads were collapsed and filtered to measure the absolute abundance of every unique TCRbeta CDR3 rearrangement. Productive Simpson clonality was computed per sample as the square root of Simpson's diversity index over productive rearrangements. Held by TCRdb, this immuneACCESS table contains in-frame sequences only and omits some clones. Under half of the omission traces to an unresolved V gene where checked; the cause of the rest is unknown. For V, J and clone size, that table is used; D and trimming come from the DNA. The sample includes more than 300,000 clones, with about 90% observed a single time. The ten largest make up roughly 6.6% of the sample.

Reading the germline V gene gives CDR1 MDHEN and CDR2 SYDVKM. Inclusive of the bounding cysteine and phenylalanine, the CDR3 is 13 residues long. Only CDR3 DNA is held: 39 bases, read in frame from base 1. The junction shows trimming of 1 base on V and 8 bases on J, plus 11 bases between the germline ends. This receptor was taken from a woman in her seventies with COVID-19, enrolled during active disease. In this chain, TRBV28 is recombined with TRBJ1-2, with the D segment identity uncertain. Sequencing input: peripheral blood. DNA sequence: TGTGCCAGCAGTTTATTAGAGGTCCGAGGCTACACCTTC. This translates into CASSLLEVRGYTF.